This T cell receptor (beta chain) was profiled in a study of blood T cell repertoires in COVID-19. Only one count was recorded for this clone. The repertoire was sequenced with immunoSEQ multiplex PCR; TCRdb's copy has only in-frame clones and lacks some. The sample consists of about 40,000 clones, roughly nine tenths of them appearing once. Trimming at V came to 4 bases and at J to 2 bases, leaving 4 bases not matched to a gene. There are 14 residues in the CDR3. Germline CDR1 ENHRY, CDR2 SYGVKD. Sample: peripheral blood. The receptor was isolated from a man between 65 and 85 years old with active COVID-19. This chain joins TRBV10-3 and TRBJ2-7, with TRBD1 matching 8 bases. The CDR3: CAISADRGPYEQYF. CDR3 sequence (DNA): TGTGCCATCAGTGCAGACAGGGGTCCCTACGAGCAGTACTTC.